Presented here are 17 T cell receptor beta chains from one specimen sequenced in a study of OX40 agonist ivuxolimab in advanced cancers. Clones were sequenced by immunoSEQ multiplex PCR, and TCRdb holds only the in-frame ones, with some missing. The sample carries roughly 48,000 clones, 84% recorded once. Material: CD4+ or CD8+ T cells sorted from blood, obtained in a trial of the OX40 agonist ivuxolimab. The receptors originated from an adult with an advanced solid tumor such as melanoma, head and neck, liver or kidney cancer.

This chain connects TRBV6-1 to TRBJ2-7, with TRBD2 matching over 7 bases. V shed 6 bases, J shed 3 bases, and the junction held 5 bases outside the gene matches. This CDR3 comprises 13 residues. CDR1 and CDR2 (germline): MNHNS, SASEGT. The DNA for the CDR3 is TGTGCCAGCAGGGGACTAACGTACTACGAGCAGTACTTC. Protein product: CASRGLTYYEQYF.

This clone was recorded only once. This CDR3 is CASSPRDRGPNSPLHF. The CDR3 region has the DNA TGTGCCAGCAGCCCACGGGACAGGGGACCCAATTCACCCCTCCACTTT. The chain recombines TRBV7-7 with TRBJ1-6; 10 bases are shared with TRBD1. V was clipped by 5 bases and J by 7 bases; unmatched bases: 8. CDR3 length: 16 amino acids. Germline assignment: CDR1 SSHAT and CDR2 FNYEAQ (reference sequence).

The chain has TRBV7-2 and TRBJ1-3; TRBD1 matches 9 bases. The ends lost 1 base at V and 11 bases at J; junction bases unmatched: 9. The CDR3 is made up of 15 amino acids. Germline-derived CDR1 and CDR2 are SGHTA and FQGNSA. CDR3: CASSLEGTGKGAIYF. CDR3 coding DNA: TGTGCCAGCAGCTTAGAAGGGACAGGGAAAGGGGCCATATATTTT.

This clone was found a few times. The CDR3: CASSLTGGYGEQYF. In DNA form, the CDR3 reads TGCGCCAGCAGCTTGACAGGGGGCTATGGCGAGCAGTACTTC. The chain links TRBV5-1 to TRBJ2-7; 9 bases line up with TRBD1. V was pared by 1 base and J by 6 bases, with 5 bases of the junction left unmatched. This CDR3 is 14 amino acids long. The germline CDR1 and CDR2 sequences are SGHRS and YFSETQ.

CDR3 DNA sequence: TGTGCCAGCAGTGAGGAGGGCGCCACCGCAGATACGCAGTATTTT. Its protein product is CASSEEGATADTQYF. V is TRBV25-1 and J is TRBJ2-3; TRBD2 might be the D (6 bases). CDR3 length: 15 residues. The V end lost 3 bases, the J end lost 4 bases, and 14 bases lay between the germline ends. CDR1 and CDR2 (germline): MGHDK, SYGVNS.

The CDR3 bases are TGCGCCAGCAGCCGCGGCAGGCATGGCTACACCTTC. It specifies CASSRGRHGYTF. This chain joins TRBV4-3 and TRBJ1-2; D gene uncertain. The V end was cut by 4 bases, the J end by 6 bases, with 9 bases between. Germline CDR1 reads LGHNA; CDR2 reads YSLEER. The CDR3 runs 12 residues.

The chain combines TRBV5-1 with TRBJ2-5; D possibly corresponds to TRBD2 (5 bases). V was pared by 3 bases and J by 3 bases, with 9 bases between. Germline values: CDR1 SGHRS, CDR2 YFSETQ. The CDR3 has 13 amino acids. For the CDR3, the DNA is TGCGCCAGCAGCTCGGGAACCAAAGAGACCCAGTACTTC. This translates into CASSSGTKETQYF.

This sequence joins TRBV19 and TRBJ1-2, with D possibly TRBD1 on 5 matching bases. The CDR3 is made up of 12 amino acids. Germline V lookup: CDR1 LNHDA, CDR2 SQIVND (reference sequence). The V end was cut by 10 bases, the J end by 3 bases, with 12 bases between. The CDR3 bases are TGTGCCACCTCGCCGGGGGACTATGGCTACACCTTC. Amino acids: CATSPGDYGYTF.

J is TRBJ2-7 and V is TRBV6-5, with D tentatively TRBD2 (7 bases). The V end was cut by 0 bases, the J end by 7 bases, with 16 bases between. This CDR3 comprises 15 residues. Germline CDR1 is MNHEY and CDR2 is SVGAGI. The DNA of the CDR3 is TGTGCCAGCAGTTACTCGAGTCAGGGAGGGGGAGAGCAGTACTTC. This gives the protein CASSYSSQGGGEQYF.

The CDR3 sequence is CASRDRDRGAYGYTF. Written as DNA, the CDR3 is TGTGCCAGCAGGGATCGGGACAGGGGAGCCTATGGCTACACCTTC. The chain joins TRBV6-5 to TRBJ1-2; 10 bases map to TRBD1. Germline V gene lookup returns CDR1 MNHEY and CDR2 SVGAGI. CDR3 length: 15 residues. Trimming removed 6 bases from V and 4 bases from J; junction bases left unmatched: 8.

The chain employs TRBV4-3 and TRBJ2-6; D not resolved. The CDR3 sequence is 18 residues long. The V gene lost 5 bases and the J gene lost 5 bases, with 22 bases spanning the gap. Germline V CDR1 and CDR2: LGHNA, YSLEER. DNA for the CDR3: TGCGCCAGCAGCATGGGATTAGGGTCACAAAGTCGGGCCAACGTCCTGACTTTC. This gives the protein CASSMGLGSQSRANVLTF.

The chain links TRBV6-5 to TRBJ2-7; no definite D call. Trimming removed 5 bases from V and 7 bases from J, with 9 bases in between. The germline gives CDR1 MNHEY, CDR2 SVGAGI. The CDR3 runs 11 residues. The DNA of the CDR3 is TGTGCCAGCAGTGATCCTTGGGAGCAGTACTTC. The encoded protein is CASSDPWEQYF.

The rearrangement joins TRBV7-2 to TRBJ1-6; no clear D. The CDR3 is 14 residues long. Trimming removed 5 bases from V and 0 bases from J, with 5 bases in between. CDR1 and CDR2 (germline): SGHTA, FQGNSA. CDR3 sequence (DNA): TGTGCCAGCAGCCCGAGCTCCTATAATTCACCCCTCCACTTT. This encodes CASSPSSYNSPLHF. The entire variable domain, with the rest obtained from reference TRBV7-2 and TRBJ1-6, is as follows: GAGVSQSPSNKVTEKGKDVELRCDPISGHTALYWYRQSLGQGLEFLIYFQGNSAPDKSGLPSDRFSAERTGGSVSTLTIQRTQQEDSAVYLCASSPSSYNSPLHFGNGTRLTVT.

CDR3: CASSRQQYQETQYF. DNA of the CDR3: TGTGCCAGTAGTAGGCAACAGTACCAAGAGACCCAGTACTTC. This chain uses TRBV19 with TRBJ2-5, with D uncertain. This CDR3 spans 14 amino acids. The germline V gene has CDR1 LNHDA and CDR2 SQIVND (reference sequence). The V and J ends lost 4 bases and 0 bases respectively, with 9 bases between them.

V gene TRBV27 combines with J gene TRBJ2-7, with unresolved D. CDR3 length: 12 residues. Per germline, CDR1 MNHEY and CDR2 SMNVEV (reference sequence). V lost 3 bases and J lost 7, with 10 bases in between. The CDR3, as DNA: TGTGCCAGCAGTTTCTACGGTAATGAGCAGTACTTC. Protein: CASSFYGNEQYF.

The CDR3 sequence is CASSTAGSYNEQFF. CDR3 DNA: TGTGCCAGCAGTACAGCCGGCTCCTACAATGAGCAGTTCTTC. V is TRBV6-6 and J is TRBJ2-1; D is undetermined. V lost 5 bases and J lost 0, with 8 bases in between. Germline loops: CDR1 MNHNY, CDR2 SVGAGI (reference sequence). This CDR3 spans 14 amino acids.

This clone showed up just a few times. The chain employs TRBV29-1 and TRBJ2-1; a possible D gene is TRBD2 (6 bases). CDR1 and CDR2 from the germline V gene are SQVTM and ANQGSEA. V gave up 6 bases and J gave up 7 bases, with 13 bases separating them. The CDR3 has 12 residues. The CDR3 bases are TGCAGCGTGGACCAGGGAGGTAATGAGCAGTTCTTC. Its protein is CSVDQGGNEQFF.